The 14 T cell receptor beta chains below were found in one sample sequenced in a study of tumor-infiltrating lymphocytes in oesophageal squamous cell carcinoma. MiXCR, run by TCRdb on the PCR reads, gives a single entry per CDR3 protein. Here the sample spans 13,000 or so distinct CDR3 sequences, more than 45% being singletons. Sequencing input: blood. The receptors originated from a female donor with esophageal squamous cell carcinoma.

This clonotype was counted between two and nine times. The gene calls are TRBV7-3 and TRBJ2-3; D not resolved. The germline gives CDR1 SGHTA, CDR2 FQGTGA. The CDR3 has 11 residues. Trimming removed 9 bases from V and 4 bases from J, with 8 bases in between. The CDR3 DNA reads TGTGCCAGTGGGTTTGCAGATACGCAGTATTTT. Protein: CASGFADTQYF.

The CDR3 coding sequence is TGTGCCAGCAGTGCTTGGGCGACTGAAGCTTTCTTT. It is translated as CASSAWATEAFF. V and J are TRBV6-1 and TRBJ1-1; no reliable D call. V lost 4 bases to trimming and J lost 5 bases, with 8 bases between them. The CDR3 consists of 12 residues. Germline V CDR1 and CDR2: MNHNS, SASEGT.

This clonotype was observed a handful of times. Possible read error: a much larger clone is one base away. This chain uses TRBV6-6 with TRBJ2-5; 9 positions agree with TRBD2. The V gene's germline CDR1 is MNHNY and CDR2 SVGAGI (reference sequence). The CDR3 contains 14 residues. The trim removed 1 base at V and 11 bases at J, leaving 8 bases unmatched. CDR3 sequence reads: CASSYLGTSSEQYF. CDR3 nucleotides: TGTGCCAGCAGTTACTTAGGGACTAGCTCGGAGCAGTACTTC.

At least ten counts were recorded for this clonotype. The J gene is TRBJ1-1, the V gene TRBV19, with a weak D call TRBD1 (6 bases). Trimming removed 3 bases at V and 5 bases at J, with 19 bases between. Germline-derived CDR1 and CDR2 are LNHDA and SQIVND (reference sequence). This CDR3 has 16 residues. The CDR3 sequence: CASSMAVGGAGTEAFF. The CDR3 DNA follows: TGTGCCAGTAGTATGGCGGTAGGGGGGGCTGGGACTGAAGCTTTCTTT.

In DNA, the CDR3 is TGTGCCAGCAGCCCGAGTCGAGGGGGCGGTGAGCAGTACTTC. It is translated as CASSPSRGGGEQYF. The rearrangement joins TRBV11-2 to TRBJ2-4, with 7 bases matching TRBD1. V lost 5 bases to trimming and J lost 13 bases; unmatched junction nucleotides: 14. The CDR3 has 14 amino acids. From germline, CDR1 is SGHAT and CDR2 FQNNGV.

This clonotype was seen many times. V is TRBV2 and J is TRBJ1-1; no definite D call. The CDR3 is made up of 13 amino acids. V was shortened by 4 bases and J by 8 bases, with 14 bases between the two germline ends. Germline V CDR1 and CDR2: SNHLY, FYNNEI. The CDR3 loop reads CASSVRPALEAFF. The CDR3 DNA reads TGTGCCAGCAGTGTAAGGCCAGCACTAGAAGCTTTCTTT.

V is TRBV28 and J is TRBJ1-4; D gene ambiguous. This CDR3 comprises 15 residues. CDR1 and CDR2 from the germline V gene are MDHEN and SYDVKM. Deletions cut 6 bases from V and 16 bases from J, with 27 bases between. The CDR3 sequence is CASSAYSTNGETQFF. CDR3 DNA sequence: TGTGCCAGCAGCGCCTATTCAACCAACGGAGAGACCCAGTTTTTT.

The sample holds many counts of this clonotype. The chain uses TRBV19 and TRBJ2-1, with 12 positions matching TRBD2. The CDR3 has 15 amino acids. Germline assignment: CDR1 LNHDA and CDR2 SQIVND (reference sequence). J lost 6 bases, V lost 7 bases, and 7 bases had no gene match. The CDR3 reads CASTSALAGGNEQFF. The CDR3 bases are TGTGCCAGTACCTCTGCACTAGCGGGAGGCAATGAGCAGTTCTTC.

This clonotype is judged medium-sized. V usage is TRBV28 and J usage is TRBJ2-7; 7 positions agree with TRBD2. J gave up 3 bases and V 3 bases, and 5 bases lay outside the gene matches. Per the germline V gene, CDR1 is MDHEN and CDR2 is SYDVKM. The length of the CDR3 is 14 residues. This chain's CDR3 is CASSFRGRGYEQYF. As DNA, the CDR3 is TGTGCCAGCAGTTTTCGGGGGAGGGGCTACGAGCAGTACTTC.

The V call is TRBV7-4, the J call TRBJ2-5, with a possible D match to TRBD2 (5 bases). Between the trimmed V and J ends, which lost 3 bases and 5 bases, there was a span of 13 bases. The germline gives CDR1 SGHVT, CDR2 SQSDAQ. This CDR3 has 14 amino acids. The CDR3 DNA reads TGTGCCAGCAGCTTCGGAGGTGAGGTTGAGACCCAGTACTTC. Translation: CASSFGGEVETQYF.

This clonotype is a singleton in its sample. The CDR3 does not close with the conserved phenylalanine or tryptophan, likely indicating a read error. It is unclear where the CDR3 begins or ends on the DNA, so no DNA is shown, and the CDR3 is as TCRdb lists it. This chain connects TRBV5-1 to TRBJ2-6. The CDR3 length is 8 residues, termini included. The germline CDR1 and CDR2 sequences are SGHRS and YFSETQ. CDR3 in amino acids: CASSIFIG.

This chain joins TRBV5-1 and TRBJ2-3, with 8 bases that match TRBD1. The better agreement between TRBJ2-1 and the DNA end casts doubt on the J call. The germline gives CDR1 SGHRS, CDR2 YFSETQ. CDR3 length equals 13 residues. As DNA, the CDR3 is TGCGCCAGCAGCTGGACAGGGTCGAATGAGCAGTTCTTC. It encodes CASSWTGSNEQFF.

The chain has TRBV12-3 or TRBV12-4 and TRBJ2-6; no definite D call. V shed 0 bases and J shed 0 bases, with 3 bases lying between them. The CDR3 loop spans 15 amino acids. CDR3 sequence reads: CASSLASSGANVLTF. The CDR3 DNA follows: TGTGCCAGCAGTTTAGCTTCCTCTGGGGCCAACGTCCTGACTTTC.

This chain links TRBV7-8 with TRBJ1-2, with TRBD1 matching over 7 bases. Looked up from germline, CDR1 is SGHVS and CDR2 is FQNEAQ. This CDR3 comprises 14 residues. Trimming removed 5 bases from V and 8 bases from J; junction bases left unmatched: 11. CDR3 loop: CASSQGTAVGGYTF. CDR3 DNA: TGTGCCAGCAGCCAAGGGACAGCCGTTGGAGGCTACACCTTC.